This T cell receptor (beta chain) originates from a study of cytomegalovirus exposure and HLA in healthy donors. Overall study findings and caveats: Presence/absence analyses took donor sequencing depth as roughly uniform.

Points on this clone: Antigen unknown.

This CDR3 is built from 15 residues. Trimming removed 5 bases from V and 0 bases from J, with 10 bases in between. Germline lookup yields CDR1 SNHLY and CDR2 FYNNEI. As for the donors, each was a healthy bone marrow donor. The primer mix had 60 Vbeta and 13 Jbeta primers. In the authors' workflow: Among the unique TCR beta chains that a later analysis counted, about 81 million in all, about 10 million were shared. Sequencing was performed with immunoSEQ multiplex PCR; in TCRdb, only in-frame clones are kept and a portion is missing. V and J calls and clone size come straight from that table; D and trimming were deduced from the DNA. Of about 120,000 clones listed, roughly four fifths are singletons.

Sequencing was performed on PBMCs. The chain carries TRBV2 and TRBJ1-4; D is unclear. This clonotype originated in a young woman in good health and CMV-seronegative. CDR3 nucleotides: TGTGCCAGCAGTTGGACTGCTACAACTAATGAAAAACTGTTTTTT. It specifies CASSWTATTNEKLFF.